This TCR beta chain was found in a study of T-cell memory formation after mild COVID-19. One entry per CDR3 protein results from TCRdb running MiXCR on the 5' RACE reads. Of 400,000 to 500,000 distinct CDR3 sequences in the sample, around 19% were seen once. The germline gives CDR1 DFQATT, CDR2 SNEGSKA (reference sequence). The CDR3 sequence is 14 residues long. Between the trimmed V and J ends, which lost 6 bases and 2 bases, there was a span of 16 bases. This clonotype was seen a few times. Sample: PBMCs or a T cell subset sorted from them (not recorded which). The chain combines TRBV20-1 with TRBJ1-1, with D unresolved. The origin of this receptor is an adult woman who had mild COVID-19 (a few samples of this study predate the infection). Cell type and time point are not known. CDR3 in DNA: TGCAGTGCCCCTGACTCCCGGGGAAACACTGAAGCTTTCTTT. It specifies CSAPDSRGNTEAFF.